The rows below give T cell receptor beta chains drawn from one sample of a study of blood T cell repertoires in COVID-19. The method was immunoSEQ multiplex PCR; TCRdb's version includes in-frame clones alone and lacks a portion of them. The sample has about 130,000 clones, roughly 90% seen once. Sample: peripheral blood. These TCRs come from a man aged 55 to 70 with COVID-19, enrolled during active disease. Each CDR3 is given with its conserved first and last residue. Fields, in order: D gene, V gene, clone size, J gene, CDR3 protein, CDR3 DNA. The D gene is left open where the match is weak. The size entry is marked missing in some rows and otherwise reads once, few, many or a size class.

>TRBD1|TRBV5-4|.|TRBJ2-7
CASSPPGQGVYEQYF
TGTGCCAGCAGTCCGCCGGGACAGGGGGTCTACGAGCAGTACTTC
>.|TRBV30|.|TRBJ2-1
CAWSVRRGIRNEQFF
TGTGCCTGGAGTGTACGCCGCGGGATACGTAATGAGCAGTTCTTC
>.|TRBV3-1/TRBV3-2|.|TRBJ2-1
CASSLKGWEGYEQFF
TGTGCCAGCAGCCTCAAGGGGTGGGAAGGGTATGAGCAGTTCTTC
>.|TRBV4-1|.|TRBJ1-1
CASSQPLAIGTEAFF
TGCGCCAGCAGCCAACCATTGGCTATCGGGACTGAAGCTTTCTTT
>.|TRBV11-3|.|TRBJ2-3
CASSLRVLTDTQYF
TGTGCCAGCAGCCTACGGGTCCTCACAGATACGCAGTATTTT
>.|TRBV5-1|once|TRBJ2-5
CASSLGGLTQETQYF
TGCGCCAGCAGCTTGGGAGGGCTAACCCAAGAGACCCAGTACTTC
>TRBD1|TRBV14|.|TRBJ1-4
CASSQDRTGLSEKLFF
TGTGCCAGCAGCCAAGATCGGACAGGGCTTAGTGAAAAACTGTTTTTT
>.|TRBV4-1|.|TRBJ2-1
CASSQDIGLEGSAEQFF
TGCGCCAGCAGCCAAGATATCGGTCTAGAAGGTTCCGCTGAGCAGTTCTTC
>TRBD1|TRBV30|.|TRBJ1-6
CGTGQPDNSPLHF
TGTGGTACGGGACAGCCGGATAATTCACCCCTCCACTTT
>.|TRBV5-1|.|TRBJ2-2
CASGQEDTGELFF
TGCGCCAGCGGTCAGGAGGACACCGGGGAGCTGTTTTTT
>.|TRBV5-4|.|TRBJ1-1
CASSLSGGLNTEAFF
TGTGCCAGCAGCTTATCGGGGGGATTGAACACTGAAGCTTTCTTT
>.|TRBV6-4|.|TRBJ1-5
CASSPSQGSGQPQHF
TGTGCCAGCAGTCCCTCTCAGGGGTCAGGTCAGCCCCAGCATTTT
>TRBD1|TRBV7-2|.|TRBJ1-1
CASSELTGGTEAFF
TGTGCCAGCAGCGAACTGACAGGGGGCACTGAAGCTTTCTTT
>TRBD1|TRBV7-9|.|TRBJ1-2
CASTPPRDRGAQGYTF
TGTGCCAGCACCCCCCCCCGGGACAGGGGAGCCCAGGGCTACACCTTC
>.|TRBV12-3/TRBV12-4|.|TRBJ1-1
CASSLSWTEAFF
TGTGCCAGCAGTTTGAGTTGGACTGAAGCTTTCTTT
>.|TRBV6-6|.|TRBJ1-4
CASSFPLLPPNEKLFF
TGTGCCAGCAGTTTCCCTCTACTGCCCCCTAATGAAAAACTGTTTTTT
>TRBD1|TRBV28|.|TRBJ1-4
CASSPGQGLPTNEKLFF
TGTGCCAGCAGTCCGGGACAGGGTCTACCAACTAATGAAAAACTGTTTTTT
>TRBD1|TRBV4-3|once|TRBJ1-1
CASSSRDRVTEAFF
TGCGCCAGCAGCAGTCGGGACAGGGTTACTGAAGCTTTCTTT
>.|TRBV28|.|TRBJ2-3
CASSWESGGDTQYF
TGTGCCAGCAGCTGGGAGAGTGGTGGGGATACGCAGTATTTT
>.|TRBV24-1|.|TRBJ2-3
CATSDPTRPSTDTQYF
TGTGCCACCAGTGATCCTACCCGCCCCAGCACAGATACGCAGTATTTT
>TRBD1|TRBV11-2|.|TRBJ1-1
CASSLNRGTEAFF
TGTGCCAGCAGCTTAAACAGGGGGACTGAAGCTTTCTTT
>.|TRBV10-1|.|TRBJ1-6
CATSPSGGFNSPLHF
TGCGCCACCTCGCCGTCCGGGGGGTTCAATTCACCCCTCCACTTT
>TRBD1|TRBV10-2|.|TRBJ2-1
CASSVRDRGYNEQFF
TGCGCCAGCAGTGTCCGGGACAGGGGGTACAATGAGCAGTTCTTC
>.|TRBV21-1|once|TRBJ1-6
CASSKTSREANSPLHF
TGTGCCAGCAGCAAAACGAGCCGTGAGGCTAATTCACCCCTCCACTTT
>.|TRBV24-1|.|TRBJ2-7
CATSDPGSEEDEQYF
TGTGCCACCAGTGACCCCGGGTCGGAGGAGGACGAGCAGTACTTC
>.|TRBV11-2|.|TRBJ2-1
CASSLGQENEQFF
TGTGCCAGCAGCTTAGGGCAGGAAAATGAGCAGTTCTTC
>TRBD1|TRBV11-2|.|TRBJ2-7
CASSPGTESYEQYF
TGTGCCAGCAGCCCCGGGACAGAATCCTACGAGCAGTACTTC
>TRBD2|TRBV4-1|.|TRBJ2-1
CASSQEASGRMDEQFF
TGCGCCAGCAGCCAAGAAGCTAGCGGGAGAATGGATGAGCAGTTCTTC
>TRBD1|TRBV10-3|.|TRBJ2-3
CAIRKDRGWTDTQYF
TGTGCCATCAGGAAGGACAGGGGGTGGACAGATACGCAGTATTTT
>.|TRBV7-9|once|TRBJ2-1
CASSLEGGTNRLNNEQFF
TGTGCCAGCAGCTTAGAGGGGGGGACTAACCGACTCAACAATGAGCAGTTCTTC
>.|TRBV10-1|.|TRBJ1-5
CASSVDSNQPQHF
TGCGCCAGCTCCGTAGATAGCAATCAGCCCCAGCATTTT